The T cell receptor beta chain described here comes from a study of shared clonotypes between healthy human individuals. Study-level information: Each donor's CD4 naive and CD4 memory cells filled three plates apiece, CD8 naive two, and CD8 memory one.

Profiled with immunoSEQ multiplex PCR; TCRdb holds only in-frame clones, not every one. Of about 1 million clones in the sample, more than 65% were seen once. Only Caucasian adults living in Nashville, Tennessee served as donors. V lost 6 bases and J lost 4; bases outside the gene matches: 6. Germline V CDR1 and CDR2: SNHLY, FYNNEI. CDR3 length equals 15 residues. V gene TRBV2 combines with J gene TRBJ2-2; 9 bases are a match to TRBD1. This receptor was obtained from a man younger than 35 in good health. The sample comprised memory CD4+ T cells sorted from blood. This sample's subset: CD45RA-negative fraction. This chain's CDR3 is CASRVTGGATGELFF. In DNA, the CDR3 is TGTGCCAGCAGGGTAACAGGGGGCGCCACCGGGGAGCTGTTTTTT. The variable domain in full, completed from reference TRBV2 and TRBJ2-2, reads EPEVTQTPSHQVTQMGQEVILRCVPISNHLYFYWYRQILGQKVEFLVSFYNNEISEKSEIFDDQFSVERPDGSNFTLKIRSTKLEDSAMYFCASRVTGGATGELFFGEGSRLTVL.